What follows are 25 T cell receptor beta chains derived from one specimen sequenced in a study of cytomegalovirus exposure and HLA in healthy donors. Primers for the PCR totalled 60 Vbeta and 13 Jbeta. Profiled with immunoSEQ multiplex PCR; TCRdb holds only in-frame clones, not every one. The data show 110,000 to 150,000 clones, around 78% seen once. Sequenced material: PBMCs. These TCRs come from a woman younger than 35 in good health and CMV-seropositive.

This clone was seen more than once but under ten times. J is TRBJ1-2 and V is TRBV30; D gene uncertain. From germline, CDR1 is GTSNPN and CDR2 SVGIG (reference sequence). Trimming took 0 bases from V and 4 from J, leaving 12 bases between them. This CDR3 comprises 14 residues. CDR3 sequence: CAWSVGERSYGYTF. CDR3 DNA sequence: TGTGCCTGGAGTGTAGGTGAGAGGAGCTATGGCTACACCTTC.

The V call is TRBV4-3, the J call TRBJ1-1; a possible D gene is TRBD1 (5 bases). The germline V gene has CDR1 LGHNA and CDR2 YSLEER. The CDR3 runs 14 residues. Trimming stripped 0 bases from V and 3 bases from J, with 8 bases between. The CDR3 bases are TGCGCCAGCAGCCAAGAAGGGGCGGACACTGAAGCTTTCTTT. It translates to CASSQEGADTEAFF.

This clone was seen only once. V is TRBV7-2 and J is TRBJ1-4; 10 bases line up with TRBD1. The length of the CDR3 is 14 residues. J lost 7 bases, V lost 4 bases, and 3 bases had no gene match. Germline values: CDR1 SGHTA, CDR2 FQGNSA. The CDR3 loop reads CASSSTGGGEKLFF. In nucleotides, the CDR3 is TGTGCCAGCAGCTCGACAGGGGGCGGTGAAAAACTGTTTTTT.

This clone was recorded once. This chain links TRBV10-3 with TRBJ1-2; perhaps TRBD1 as D (5 bases). The CDR3 covers 14 residues. V was clipped by 4 bases and J by 8 bases, with 17 bases between them. Germline V lookup: CDR1 ENHRY, CDR2 SYGVKD. This CDR3 reads CAISGQGGLGGYTF. The CDR3 DNA is TGTGCCATCAGTGGGCAGGGAGGATTGGGCGGCTACACCTTC.

The V gene is TRBV5-1, the J gene TRBJ2-5; 8 positions match TRBD1. Unmatched junction bases numbered 3, after V lost 4 bases and J lost 1 base. This CDR3 is 14 amino acids long. The germline gives CDR1 SGHRS, CDR2 YFSETQ. CDR3 sequence (DNA): TGCGCCAGCAGCAGCGGACAGGGCCAAGAGACCCAGTACTTC. This codes for CASSSGQGQETQYF.

This chain uses TRBV29-1 with TRBJ2-7, with TRBD2 identical over 8 bases. CDR1 and CDR2 from the germline V gene are SQVTM and ANQGSEA. Trimming took 5 bases from V and 7 from J; bases not matched to a gene: 13. The CDR3 consists of 14 residues. Here the CDR3 DNA reads TGCAGCGTTTCACCCCGGGGGGGACTATTGGAGCAGTACTTC. This encodes CSVSPRGGLLEQYF.

V gene TRBV7-2 combines with J gene TRBJ1-1; 7 positions agree with TRBD1. The CDR3 has 15 amino acids. Germline V lookup: CDR1 SGHTA, CDR2 FQGNSA. V gave up 1 base and J gave up 4 bases; unmatched junction bases: 6. CDR3 residues: CASSLETGPGTEAFF. The DNA of the CDR3 is TGTGCCAGCAGCTTAGAGACAGGGCCGGGCACTGAAGCTTTCTTT.

The V call is TRBV7-6, the J call TRBJ2-1; a possible D gene is TRBD1 (5 bases). Germline CDR1 and CDR2: SGHVS and FNYEAQ. The CDR3 runs to 13 residues. The ends were cut back, 3 bases at V and 4 bases at J, with 7 bases in the middle. CDR3 bases: TGTGCCAGCAGCTTTGGGGCATACAATGAGCAGTTCTTC. The encoded protein is CASSFGAYNEQFF.

The chain recombines TRBV19 with TRBJ2-1; 7 bases line up with TRBD1. Germline CDR1 is LNHDA and CDR2 is SQIVND (reference sequence). The V segment lost 7 bases and the J segment 7 bases; nucleotides outside the gene matches: 10. This CDR3 has 14 amino acids. The CDR3 here is CASNPTGDRNEQFF. Written as DNA, the CDR3 is TGTGCCAGTAACCCAACAGGGGATCGAAATGAGCAGTTCTTC.

In the case of this clone: In this CDR3 the conserved last residue, phenylalanine or tryptophan, is missing, so a read error is likely. It is unclear where the CDR3 begins or ends on the DNA, so no DNA is shown, and the CDR3 is as TCRdb lists it. The rearrangement joins TRBV6-5 to TRBJ1-2; the table's D call of TRBD1 was not tested on the DNA. Germline V lookup: CDR1 MNHEY, CDR2 SVGAGI. Including both end residues, the CDR3 is 14 amino acids long. The CDR3 spells CASTRDRGRGVFSC.

The chain carries TRBV19 and TRBJ1-2; weak D call: TRBD1 (5 bases). V shed 4 bases and J shed 5 bases, with 8 bases lying between them. There are 12 residues in the CDR3. Germline V gene data show CDR1 as LNHDA and CDR2 as SQIVND (reference sequence). CDR3 protein: CASSRGEYGYTF. Here the CDR3 DNA reads TGTGCCAGTAGTAGGGGCGAATATGGCTACACCTTC.

The J gene is TRBJ2-2, the V gene TRBV6-5; D is unresolved. The germline V and J ends were trimmed by 2 bases and 6 bases, with 7 bases remaining between them. This CDR3 is 13 amino acids long. Germline CDR1 MNHEY, CDR2 SVGAGI. The CDR3 is CASSYVGPGELFF. CDR3 DNA sequence: TGTGCCAGCAGTTACGTGGGCCCCGGGGAGCTGTTTTTT.

This clone was seen more than once but under ten times. The chain joins TRBV5-1 to TRBJ1-1, with D possibly matching TRBD1 (6 bases). Germline V gene sequence: CDR1 SGHRS, CDR2 YFSETQ. V was cut by 0 bases and J by 5 bases, with 14 bases left in between. This CDR3 is built from 15 residues. CDR3 nucleotides: TGCGCCAGCAGCTTGGCCGGGGCAAGGGGGACTGAAGCTTTCTTT. The encoded protein is CASSLAGARGTEAFF.

V and J are TRBV25-1 and TRBJ1-4, with a possible D match to TRBD1 (5 bases). The V and J ends lost 2 bases and 8 bases respectively, with 21 bases between them. The CDR3 loop spans 17 amino acids. Germline loops: CDR1 MGHDK, CDR2 SYGVNS. The CDR3 coding sequence is TGTGCCAGCAGTGAAAGGGACTGGAGCCCCATGAAGGAAAAACTGTTTTTT. It codes for CASSERDWSPMKEKLFF.

The V gene is TRBV19, the J gene TRBJ1-2, with D maybe TRBD1 (5 bases). The CDR3 extends over 14 amino acids. The V end lost 2 bases, the J end lost 8 bases, and 15 bases lay between the germline ends. Germline V gives CDR1 LNHDA, CDR2 SQIVND (reference sequence). CDR3 protein: CASSITSGVGGYTF. For the CDR3, the DNA is TGTGCCAGTAGTATAACGTCGGGGGTGGGAGGCTACACCTTC.

The chain recombines TRBV5-1 with TRBJ1-2, with 8 bases matching TRBD1. V lost 9 bases to trimming and J lost 4 bases; unmatched junction nucleotides: 5. The CDR3 consists of 12 residues. In germline, CDR1 is SGHRS, CDR2 YFSETQ. In nucleotides, the CDR3 is TGCGCCACCTCCACAGGGGGCTATGGCTACACCTTC. Protein product: CATSTGGYGYTF. The variable domain in full, completed from reference TRBV5-1 and TRBJ1-2, reads KAGVTQTPRYLIKTRGQQVTLSCSPISGHRSVSWYQQTPGQGLQFLFEYFSETQRNKGNFPGRFSGRQFSNSRSEMNVSTLELGDSALYLCATSTGGYGYTFGSGTRLTVV.

This clone was detected only a few times. The chain joins TRBV28 to TRBJ1-2; no definite D call. In germline, CDR1 is MDHEN, CDR2 SYDVKM. The V and J ends lost 2 bases and 8 bases respectively, with 24 bases between them. The CDR3 is made up of 17 amino acids. In nucleotides, the CDR3 is TGTGCCAGCAGTTTACCCCAACCACTCAGCCTTTCGGAGGGCTACACCTTC. Translation gives CASSLPQPLSLSEGYTF.

This sequence joins TRBV7-2 and TRBJ2-1, with 12 bases lining up with TRBD2. The CDR3 is 15 residues long. Germline CDR1 and CDR2: SGHTA and FQGNSA. The V segment lost 5 bases and the J segment 15 bases; nucleotides outside the gene matches: 14. The CDR3 loop reads CASSRETSGGTTLFF. The CDR3 region has the DNA TGTGCCAGCAGCCGCGAGACTAGCGGGGGTACTACACTGTTCTTC.

This clone was observed a single time. This chain links TRBV9 with TRBJ2-1, with TRBD2 identical over 9 bases. Losses at the gene ends were 4 bases for V and 2 bases for J; bases not matched to a gene: 7. Germline V gene data show CDR1 as SGDLS and CDR2 as YYNGEE. This CDR3 has 16 amino acids. CDR3 DNA sequence: TGTGCCAGCAGCCCGACTAGCGGAGGGACCTACAATGAGCAGTTCTTC. Amino acid sequence: CASSPTSGGTYNEQFF.

The chain uses TRBV6-1 and TRBJ1-2; TRBD1 might be the D (5 bases). Germline V gene data show CDR1 as MNHNS and CDR2 as SASEGT. This CDR3 contains 18 residues. Deletions cut 1 base from V and 5 bases from J, with 23 bases between. The CDR3 DNA is TGTGCCAGCAGTGAAGAAGGGCAGGGCCTCCGTGTCGGGTATGGCTACACCTTC. Residues: CASSEEGQGLRVGYGYTF.

The J gene is TRBJ1-1, the V gene TRBV7-9, with 8 nucleotides matching TRBD1. Looked up from germline, CDR1 is SEHNR and CDR2 is FQNEAQ (reference sequence). The trim removed 5 bases at V and 4 bases at J, leaving 9 bases unmatched. The CDR3 is 15 amino acids. CDR3 bases: TGTGCCAGCAGCCCCCGACAGGGGCTTGCCACTGAAGCTTTCTTT. It translates to CASSPRQGLATEAFF.

The chain couples TRBV7-8 to TRBJ1-2; TRBD1 aligns across 12 bases. Germline loops: CDR1 SGHVS, CDR2 FQNEAQ. J was trimmed by 0 bases and V by 6 bases; bases with no gene match: 5. The CDR3 is 16 amino acids. CDR3 sequence reads: CASSRRDRGPNYGYTF. In DNA, the CDR3 is TGTGCCAGCAGTCGCCGGGACAGGGGGCCTAACTATGGCTACACCTTC.

The chain employs TRBV10-1 and TRBJ2-7; D is perhaps TRBD2 (6 bases). The CDR3 contains 15 residues. V lost 2 bases and J 7 bases, leaving 18 bases between the germline ends. Germline assignment: CDR1 WNHNN and CDR2 SYGVQD (reference sequence). The CDR3 nucleotides read TGCGCCAGCAGTGAGGTAGGGACGCCCGGAGGGGAGCAGTACTTC. It specifies CASSEVGTPGGEQYF.

This clone is a singleton in its sample. This sequence joins TRBV14 and TRBJ2-7; 8 positions match TRBD1. The germline gives CDR1 SGHDN, CDR2 FVKESK. Trimming removed 4 bases from V and 5 bases from J; junction bases left unmatched: 7. The CDR3 is 14 residues long. The CDR3 reads CASSRRTGPDEQYF. The CDR3 DNA reads TGTGCCAGCAGCCGCCGGACAGGGCCGGACGAGCAGTACTTC. Supplemented by reference TRBV14 and TRBJ2-7, the full variable domain reads EAGVTQFPSHSVIEKGQTVTLRCDPISGHDNLYWYRRVMGKEIKFLLHFVKESKQDESGMPNNRFLAERTGGTYSTLKVQPAELEDSGVYFCASSRRTGPDEQYFGPGTRLTVT.

Points on this clone: Other DNA sequences in this sample translate to the same CDR3. The chain links TRBV6-1 to TRBJ1-2, with TRBD1 matching over 8 bases. V was pared by 5 bases and J by 8 bases, with 4 bases of the junction left unmatched. The CDR3 has 12 amino acids. Looked up from germline, CDR1 is MNHNS and CDR2 is SASEGT. This CDR3 reads CASSQGAGGYTF. For the CDR3, the DNA is TGTGCCAGCAGTCAGGGGGCGGGAGGCTACACCTTC.